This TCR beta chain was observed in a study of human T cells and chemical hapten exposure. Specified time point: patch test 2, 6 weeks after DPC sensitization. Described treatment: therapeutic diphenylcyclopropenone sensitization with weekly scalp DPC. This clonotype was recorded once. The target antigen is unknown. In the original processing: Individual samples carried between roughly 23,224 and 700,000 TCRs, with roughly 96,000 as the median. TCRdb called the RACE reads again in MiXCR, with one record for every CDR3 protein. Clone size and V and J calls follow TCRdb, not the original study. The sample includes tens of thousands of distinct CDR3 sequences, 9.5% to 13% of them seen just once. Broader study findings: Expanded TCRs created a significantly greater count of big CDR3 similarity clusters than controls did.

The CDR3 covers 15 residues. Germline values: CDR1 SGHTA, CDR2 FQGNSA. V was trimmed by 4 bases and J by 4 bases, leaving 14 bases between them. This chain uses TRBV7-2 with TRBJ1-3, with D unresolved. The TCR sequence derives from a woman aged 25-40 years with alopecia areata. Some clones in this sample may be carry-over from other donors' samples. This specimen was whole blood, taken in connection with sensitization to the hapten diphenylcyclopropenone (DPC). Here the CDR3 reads CASSSSPESGNTIYF. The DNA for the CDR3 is TGTGCCAGCAGCTCCTCCCCCGAATCCGGAAACACCATATATTTT. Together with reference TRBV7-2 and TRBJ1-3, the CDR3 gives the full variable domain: GAGVSQSPSNKVTEKGKDVELRCDPISGHTALYWYRQSLGQGLEFLIYFQGNSAPDKSGLPSDRFSAERTGGSVSTLTIQRTQQEDSAVYLCASSSSPESGNTIYFGEGSWLTVV.